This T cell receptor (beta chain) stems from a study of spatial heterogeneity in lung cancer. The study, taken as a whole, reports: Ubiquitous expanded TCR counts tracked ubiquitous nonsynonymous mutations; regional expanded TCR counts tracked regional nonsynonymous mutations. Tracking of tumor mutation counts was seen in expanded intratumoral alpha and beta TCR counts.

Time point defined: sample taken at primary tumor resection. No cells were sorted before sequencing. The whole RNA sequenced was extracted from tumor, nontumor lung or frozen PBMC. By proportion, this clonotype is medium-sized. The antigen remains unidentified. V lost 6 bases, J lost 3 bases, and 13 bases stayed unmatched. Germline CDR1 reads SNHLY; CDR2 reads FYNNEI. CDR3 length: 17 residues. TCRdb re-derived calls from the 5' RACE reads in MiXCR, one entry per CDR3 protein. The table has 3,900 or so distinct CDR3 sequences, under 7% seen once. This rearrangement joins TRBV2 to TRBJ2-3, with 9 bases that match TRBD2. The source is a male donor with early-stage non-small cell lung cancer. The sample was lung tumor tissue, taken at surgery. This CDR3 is CASSDTRLADGTDTQYF. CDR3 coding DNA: TGTGCCAGCAGCGACACTAGACTAGCGGATGGTACAGATACGCAGTATTTT. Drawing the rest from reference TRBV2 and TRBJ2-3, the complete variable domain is EPEVTQTPSHQVTQMGQEVILRCVPISNHLYFYWYRQILGQKVEFLVSFYNNEISEKSEIFDDQFSVERPDGSNFTLKIRSTKLEDSAMYFCASSDTRLADGTDTQYFGPGTRLTVL.